This T cell receptor (beta chain) was identified during a study of blood T cell repertoires in COVID-19. This CDR3 has 14 amino acids. The V end was cut by 1 base, the J end by 2 bases, with 8 bases between. Germline values: CDR1 MNHEY, CDR2 SMNVEV (reference sequence). Participants came from about two dozen US areas, aged about 18 to 100 years. Assignment of participants to cohorts was predicated upon participant-reported clinical history. Original data processing: Researchers report that nucleated cell counts were estimated from reference gene primer amplification. Generated by immunoSEQ multiplex PCR, the TCRdb table keeps only in-frame clones and is missing some. D and trimming come from the DNA, and the V and J calls and clone size come from that table. Altogether some 150,000 clones are present, just under 85% being singletons, with the ten largest covering around 10%.

The sequence was collected from a man over 45 who had recovered from COVID-19. Sequenced material: PBMCs or T cells enriched from blood (not recorded which). The chain uses TRBV27 and TRBJ1-2; perhaps TRBD1 as D (5 bases). The CDR3 is CASSLFRGNYGYTF. The DNA of the CDR3 is TGTGCCAGCAGTTTATTTCGGGGGAACTATGGCTACACCTTC.